A single sample is the source of the 27 T cell receptor beta chains below, sequenced in a study of metastatic and nonmetastatic thyroid tumors. TCRdb re-processed the PCR reads through MiXCR. The sample carries some 40,000 clones, less than 25% recorded once. Each patient went into thyroid surgery without having received any treatment. The sequenced sample consisted of tumor tissue. Every receptor here comes from a female donor with papillary thyroid cancer or a benign thyroid nodule (not recorded which). Some clones in this sample may be carry-over from other donors' samples.

This clone occurred many times. The chain couples TRBV6-6 to TRBJ1-5; a weak D match, TRBD1 (6 bases). Between the trimmed V and J ends, which lost 2 bases and 0 bases, there was a span of 8 bases. CDR3 length: 15 residues. Germline V gene lookup returns CDR1 MNHNY and CDR2 SVGAGI (reference sequence). For the CDR3, the DNA is TGTGCCAGCAGTTACCAGGGGCCTAGCAATCAGCCCCAGCATTTT. Residues: CASSYQGPSNQPQHF.

This clone showed up just a few times. CDR3 DNA: TGTGCCAGTATTCCTAGCGGGAGCGGTAGGAATGAGCAGTTCTTC. Translation gives CASIPSGSGRNEQFF. V is TRBV19 and J is TRBJ2-1, with 10 bases fitting TRBD2. Trimming cost V 7 bases and J 7 bases; bases outside gene matches: 10. The V gene's germline CDR1 is LNHDA and CDR2 SQIVND (reference sequence). CDR3 size: 15 residues.

This clone was seen ten or more times. An end of the junction does not agree with germline; a read error may underlie this. The rearrangement links TRBV19 to TRBJ2-2, with D maybe TRBD1 (5 bases). The CDR3 covers 14 residues. Germline-derived CDR1 and CDR2 are LNHDA and SQIVND (reference sequence). CDR3 sequence: CASSIVGATEELFF. In nucleotides, the CDR3 is TGTGCCAGTAGTATAGTTGGGGCAACCGAGGAGCTGTTTTTT.

This clone appeared many times. The chain couples TRBV6-1 to TRBJ2-1; no clear D. Germline V gives CDR1 MNHNS, CDR2 SASEGT. The length of the CDR3 is 16 residues. The ends were cut back, 3 bases at V and 6 bases at J, with 18 bases in the middle. In nucleotides, the CDR3 is TGTGCCAGCAGTGATGGTTTTGGGGTAGGTGGCAATGAGCAGTTCTTC. It is translated as CASSDGFGVGGNEQFF.

The sample holds a few counts of this clone. This rearrangement joins TRBV5-1 to TRBJ1-6; TRBD1 agrees at 10 bases. The CDR3 has 16 amino acids. The V and J ends lost 7 bases and 7 bases, in that order; junction bases with no gene match: 11. CDR1 is SGHRS, CDR2 YFSETQ, per germline. CDR3 residues: CASSPGTGARNSPLHF. The CDR3 bases are TGCGCCAGCTCCCCCGGGACAGGGGCAAGGAATTCACCCCTCCACTTT.

Points on this clone: A read error may produce the germline difference seen at one junction end. This rearrangement joins TRBV20-1 to TRBJ2-3; possibly TRBD2 for D (5 bases). The CDR3 spans 11 residues. Germline V gene data show CDR1 as DFQATT and CDR2 as SNEGSKA (reference sequence). The CDR3 bases are TGCAGTGCTTCGCGGGCAGACACGCAGTATTTT. This gives the protein CSASRADTQYF.

This clone came up a few times. The junction does not match germline at one end; this may be a read error. This sequence joins TRBV6-1 and TRBJ2-7; D gene unclear. Germline lookup yields CDR1 MNHNS and CDR2 SASEGT. CDR3 size: 15 residues. The CDR3 DNA follows: TGTGCCAGCAGCCGAACCGACATCATCTCCTACGAGCATTACTTC. This sequence encodes CASSRTDIISYEHYF.

This clone was seen ten or more times. The chain uses TRBV29-1 and TRBJ1-1; D remains ambiguous. CDR3 size: 11 residues. Trimming removed 3 bases at V and 2 bases at J, with 4 bases between. Looked up from germline, CDR1 is SQVTM and CDR2 is ANQGSEA. The CDR3 loop reads CSVDYNTEAFF. In DNA, the CDR3 is TGCAGCGTTGATTACAACACTGAAGCTTTCTTT.

This clone was counted many times. The chain carries TRBV9 and TRBJ1-4, with 7 nucleotides matching TRBD1. Trimming cost V 4 bases and J 0 bases; bases outside gene matches: 6. The germline CDR1 and CDR2 sequences are SGDLS and YYNGEE. CDR3 size: 16 residues. The CDR3 nucleotides read TGTGCCAGCAGCAAGGGGGCATTTGCAACTAATGAAAAACTGTTTTTT. Its protein is CASSKGAFATNEKLFF.

This clone was seen many times. This sequence joins TRBV4-1 and TRBJ2-3; 11 bases align to TRBD2. The CDR3 totals 16 residues. Germline V gives CDR1 MGHRA, CDR2 YSYEKL. V was clipped by 4 bases and J by 2 bases; unmatched bases: 5. CDR3 DNA: TGCGCCAGCAGCCCTTTAGCGGGGGGGACCACAGATACGCAGTATTTT. The encoded protein is CASSPLAGGTTDTQYF.

This clone was seen many times. J is TRBJ2-5 and V is TRBV6-1; the match to TRBD2 covers 15 bases. The J segment lost 4 bases and the V segment lost 4 bases, leaving 1 base of the junction unmatched. The CDR3 is made up of 15 amino acids. The germline V gene encodes CDR1 MNHNS and CDR2 SASEGT. CDR3 amino acids: CASSGTSGGAETQYF. CDR3 nucleotides: TGTGCCAGCAGTGGGACTAGCGGGGGGGCAGAGACCCAGTACTTC.

This clone has ten or more counts. V usage is TRBV6-1 and J usage is TRBJ2-5, with 8 bases lining up with TRBD2. V dropped 5 bases and J dropped 4; count of bases not matched to a gene: 6. Per the germline V gene, CDR1 is MNHNS and CDR2 is SASEGT. The CDR3 contains 14 residues. CDR3 DNA sequence: TGTGCCAGCAGTCCGGGACTAGAACTAGAGACCCAGTACTTC. It encodes CASSPGLELETQYF.

This clone was counted at least ten times. The gene calls are TRBV20-1 and TRBJ1-1, with TRBD1 as a possible D gene (5 bases). Trimming left V 7 bases short and J 1 base short, with 19 bases between. The CDR3 is made up of 15 amino acids. Germline V gene lookup returns CDR1 DFQATT and CDR2 SNEGSKA (reference sequence). For the CDR3, the DNA is TGCAGTGTCAGACGCCCCGGGGACTGGAACACTGAAGCTTTCTTT. It is translated as CSVRRPGDWNTEAFF.

At least ten counts were recorded for this clone. The genes are TRBV7-2 and TRBJ2-7; TRBD2 agrees at 9 bases. The CDR3 runs to 14 residues. Germline values: CDR1 SGHTA, CDR2 FQGNSA. V gave up 2 bases and J gave up 3 bases; unmatched junction bases: 2. The CDR3 region has the DNA TGTGCCAGCAGCTTAATGCGGGGGGGCTACGAGCAGTACTTC. Its translation is CASSLMRGGYEQYF.

This clone was seen a few times. The V gene is TRBV5-1, the J gene TRBJ2-1; TRBD1 is a possible D gene (7 bases). CDR3 length: 15 amino acids. Germline V gene lookup returns CDR1 SGHRS and CDR2 YFSETQ. The V and J ends lost 7 bases and 0 bases respectively, with 14 bases between them. CDR3 amino acids: CASQGRGASYNEQFF. The CDR3 DNA reads TGCGCCAGCCAGGGCAGGGGGGCCTCCTACAATGAGCAGTTCTTC.

The chain employs TRBV6-1 and TRBJ1-2, with a weak D call TRBD1 (6 bases). Looked up from germline, CDR1 is MNHNS and CDR2 is SASEGT. The CDR3 spans 13 residues. V lost 5 bases, J lost 4 bases, and 11 bases lay in between. CDR3: CASSMDSSYGYTF. CDR3 sequence (DNA): TGTGCCAGCAGTATGGACAGCTCCTATGGCTACACCTTC.

This clone was counted many times. The chain combines TRBV30 with TRBJ2-3; no clear D gene. The CDR3 has 14 amino acids. The V end lost 0 bases, the J end lost 3 bases, and 10 bases lay between the germline ends. Looked up from germline, CDR1 is GTSNPN and CDR2 is SVGIG (reference sequence). CDR3 DNA: TGTGCCTGGAGTGTACTTGGGCTGACAGATACGCAGTATTTT. Translated: CAWSVLGLTDTQYF.

This clone was detected a few times. The chain recombines TRBV12-3 or TRBV12-4 with TRBJ2-7; 7 positions match TRBD2. J gave up 0 bases and V 5 bases, and 7 bases lay outside the gene matches. The CDR3 is 15 residues long. The CDR3 DNA reads as TGTGCCAGCAGTCGTACTAGCGCGAGCTCCTACGAGCAGTACTTC. This sequence encodes CASSRTSASSYEQYF.

The chain recombines TRBV5-1 with TRBJ2-7, with TRBD1 identical over 7 bases. The V and J ends lost 2 bases and 3 bases, in that order; junction bases with no gene match: 11. The CDR3 length is 16 residues. The germline CDR1 and CDR2 sequences are SGHRS and YFSETQ. As DNA, the CDR3 is TGCGCCAGCAGCTTTTCTACTTGGACAGGATTCTACGAGCAGTACTTC. It translates to CASSFSTWTGFYEQYF.

This clone showed up many times. The CDR3: CASSFFQATTEAFF. The DNA of the CDR3 is TGTGCCAGCAGTTTTTTTCAGGCTACCACTGAAGCTTTCTTT. This chain links TRBV28 with TRBJ1-1; D is undetermined. Per germline, CDR1 MDHEN and CDR2 SYDVKM. The ends were cut back, 3 bases at V and 4 bases at J, with 12 bases in the middle. The CDR3 is 14 residues long.

The sample holds many counts of this clone. This rearrangement joins TRBV7-7 to TRBJ2-1; D unresolved. This CDR3 has 14 residues. Germline lookup yields CDR1 SSHAT and CDR2 FNYEAQ (reference sequence). Trimming cost V 4 bases and J 13 bases, with 20 bases left between them. CDR3 coding DNA: TGTGCCAGCAGCTCGACCCTGAGGCTAGAGGATCAGTTCTTC. The encoded protein is CASSSTLRLEDQFF.

This clone was detected only a few times. The chain carries TRBV6-2 or TRBV6-3 and TRBJ2-6; D call uncertain. The CDR3 runs 15 residues. Germline assignment: CDR1 MNHEY and CDR2 SVGEGT. V lost 7 bases to trimming and J lost 1 base, with 11 bases between them. CDR3: CASTHTLSGANVLTF. CDR3 nucleotides: TGTGCCAGCACTCACACACTATCTGGGGCCAACGTCCTGACTTTC.

This clone is labeled as medium-sized. V and J are TRBV6-2 or TRBV6-3 and TRBJ1-6, with D perhaps TRBD1 (5 bases). V gave up 7 bases and J gave up 0 bases, with 10 bases separating them. Germline V gives CDR1 MNHEY, CDR2 SVGEGT. The CDR3 has 15 amino acids. The CDR3 here is CASKTGSSYNSPLHF. CDR3 bases: TGTGCCAGCAAAACAGGAAGCTCCTATAATTCACCCCTCCACTTT.

The V call is TRBV4-2, the J call TRBJ2-1; 11 bases are a match to TRBD2. CDR1 is LGHNA, CDR2 YNFKEQ, per germline. After removal of 3 bases from V and 4 bases from J, the junction contained 8 bases not matched to a gene. The CDR3 is 17 amino acids. In DNA, the CDR3 is TGTGCCAGCAGCCAGCGAAGACTAGCGGGGCCGTACAATGAGCAGTTCTTC. Protein sequence: CASSQRRLAGPYNEQFF.

This clone was counted a few times. V and J are TRBV10-3 and TRBJ2-1; TRBD2 matches at 13 bases. This CDR3 spans 17 amino acids. The V gene's germline CDR1 is ENHRY and CDR2 SYGVKD. J was trimmed by 2 bases and V by 2 bases; bases with no gene match: 3. CDR3 in DNA: TGTGCCATCAGTGAGACTACTAGCGGGAGGGCCTACAATGAGCAGTTCTTC. This gives the protein CAISETTSGRAYNEQFF.

The table lists this clone with a few counts. The rearrangement uses TRBV6-4 and TRBJ2-3; 7 bases align to TRBD2. CDR3 length equals 16 residues. J gave up 4 bases and V 0 bases, and 7 bases lay outside the gene matches. From germline, CDR1 is MRHNA and CDR2 SNTAGT. CDR3 bases: TGTGCCAGCAGTGACTCTCTAGCGGCAGTGCCAGATACGCAGTATTTT. Its protein product is CASSDSLAAVPDTQYF.

This clone was recorded at least ten times. The V gene is TRBV3-1, the J gene TRBJ1-3; D gene uncertain. V was trimmed by 0 bases and J by 7 bases, leaving 10 bases between them. The V gene's germline CDR1 is LGHDT and CDR2 YNNKEL (reference sequence). The CDR3 is 14 residues long. In nucleotides, the CDR3 is TGTGCCAGCAGCCAAGATTTGGGGAGTAACACCATATATTTT. It encodes CASSQDLGSNTIYF.